These 3 T cell receptor beta chains share one sample of origin, sequenced in a study of shared clonotypes between healthy human individuals. Profiling relied on immunoSEQ multiplex PCR, and the TCRdb table lists in-frame clones only, not all of them. The sample carries 2,100,000 or so clones, about 94% recorded once. The source material was naive CD4+ T cells sorted from blood. Documented subset: CD45RA+ positively selected. Receptor source: a man younger than 30 in good health.

The table lists this clone with a count of one. V and J are TRBV7-2 and TRBJ2-7, with TRBD2 as a possible D gene (5 bases). This CDR3 spans 15 amino acids. The V end lost 5 bases, the J end lost 2 bases, and 16 bases lay between the germline ends. Germline lookup yields CDR1 SGHTA and CDR2 FQGNSA. The CDR3 coding sequence is TGTGCCAGCAGCCCTCAATCCGGGGATACCTACGAGCAGTACTTC. This codes for CASSPQSGDTYEQYF. Full variable domain (missing parts from reference TRBV7-2 and TRBJ2-7): GAGVSQSPSNKVTEKGKDVELRCDPISGHTALYWYRQSLGQGLEFLIYFQGNSAPDKSGLPSDRFSAERTGGSVSTLTIQRTQQEDSAVYLCASSPQSGDTYEQYFGPGTRLTVT.

This chain links TRBV30 with TRBJ2-3; no firm D call. Per the germline V gene, CDR1 is GTSNPN and CDR2 is SVGIG (reference sequence). The CDR3 contains 13 residues. The V end lost 4 bases, the J end lost 0 bases, and 8 bases lay between the germline ends. The CDR3 DNA reads as TGTGCCTGGAAGAAACATAGCACAGATACGCAGTATTTT. Translating gives CAWKKHSTDTQYF.

The chain combines TRBV10-2 with TRBJ1-1; D gene ambiguous. The CDR3 runs to 14 residues. Germline CDR1 WSHSY, CDR2 SAAADI. The V and J ends lost 4 bases and 2 bases respectively, with 11 bases between them. The DNA for the CDR3 is TGCGCCAGCAGTGTTGGCAGTTATAACACTGAAGCTTTCTTT. Translating gives CASSVGSYNTEAFF.